Reported below is one T cell receptor (beta chain). This specimen belongs to a study of blood T cell repertoires in COVID-19. Study-wide background: COVID-19 samples, acute and convalescent, were from the United States, Italy and Spain. PBMCs, B-cell-depleted T cells, or T cells provided the cDNA or gDNA that made up the material.

Followed longitudinally, the Seattle patients had been enrolled during active infection. V was pared by 11 bases and J by 4 bases, with 6 bases of the junction left unmatched. CDR1 ENHRY and CDR2 SYGVKD come from the germline V gene. The CDR3 is made up of 13 amino acids. Per the original methods: For nucleated cells, counts were estimated from reference gene primer amplification. Sequencing used immunoSEQ multiplex PCR; TCRdb keeps in-frame clones, though not all of them. That table gives V, J and clone size, and the DNA gave D and trimming. The table records roughly 120,000 clones, approximately 85% of them present only once.

The rearrangement joins TRBV10-3 to TRBJ2-1, with TRBD1 identical over 9 bases. The source of this sequence is a woman over 75 with COVID-19, enrolled during active disease. The sample was peripheral blood. The CDR3 protein is CASTGGQYNEQFF. The CDR3, as DNA: TGTGCCTCCACAGGGGGCCAATACAATGAGCAGTTCTTC.